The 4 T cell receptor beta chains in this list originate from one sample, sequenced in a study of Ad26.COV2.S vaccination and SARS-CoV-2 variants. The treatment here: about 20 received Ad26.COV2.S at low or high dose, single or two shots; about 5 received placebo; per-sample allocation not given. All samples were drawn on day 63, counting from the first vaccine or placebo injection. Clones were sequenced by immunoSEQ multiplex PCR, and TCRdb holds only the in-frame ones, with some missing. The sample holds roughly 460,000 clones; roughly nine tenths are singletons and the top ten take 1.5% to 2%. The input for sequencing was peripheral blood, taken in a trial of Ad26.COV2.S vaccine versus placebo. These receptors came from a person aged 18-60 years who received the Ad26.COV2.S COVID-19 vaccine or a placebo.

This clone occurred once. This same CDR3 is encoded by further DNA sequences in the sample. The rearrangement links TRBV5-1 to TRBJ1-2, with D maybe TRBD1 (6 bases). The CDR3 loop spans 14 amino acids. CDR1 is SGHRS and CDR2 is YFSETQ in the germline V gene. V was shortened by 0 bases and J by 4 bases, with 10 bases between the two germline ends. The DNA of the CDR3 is TGCGCCAGCAGCTTGGGTACGGGGGCCTATGGCTACACCTTC. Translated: CASSLGTGAYGYTF. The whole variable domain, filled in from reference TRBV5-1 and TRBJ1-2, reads KAGVTQTPRYLIKTRGQQVTLSCSPISGHRSVSWYQQTPGQGLQFLFEYFSETQRNKGNFPGRFSGRQFSNSRSEMNVSTLELGDSALYLCASSLGTGAYGYTFGSGTRLTVV.

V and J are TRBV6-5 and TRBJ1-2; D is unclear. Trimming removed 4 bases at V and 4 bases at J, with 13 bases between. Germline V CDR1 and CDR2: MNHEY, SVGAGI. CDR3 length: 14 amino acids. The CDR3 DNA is TGTGCCAGCAGTTGGGTCTCGGGGTCCTATGGCTACACCTTC. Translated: CASSWVSGSYGYTF.

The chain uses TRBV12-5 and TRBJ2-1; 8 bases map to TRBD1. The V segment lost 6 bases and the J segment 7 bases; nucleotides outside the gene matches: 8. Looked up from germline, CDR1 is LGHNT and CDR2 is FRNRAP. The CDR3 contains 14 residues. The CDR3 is CASGGQGAGNEQFF. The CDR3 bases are TGTGCTAGTGGGGGTCAGGGGGCGGGGAATGAGCAGTTCTTC.

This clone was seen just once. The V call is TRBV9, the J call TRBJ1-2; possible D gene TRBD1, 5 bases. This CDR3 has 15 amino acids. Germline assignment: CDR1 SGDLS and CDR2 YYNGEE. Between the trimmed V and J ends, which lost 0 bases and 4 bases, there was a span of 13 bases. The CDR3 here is CASSVVPTGTYGYTF. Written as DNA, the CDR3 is TGTGCCAGCAGCGTAGTACCAACAGGAACCTATGGCTACACCTTC.